This T cell receptor beta chain stems from a study of T cell responses to AZD1222 COVID-19 vaccine. Study context: Some second doses came at about 4 weeks and others at about 12 weeks; these were pooled. Whole-study results and caveats: Reports indicate that nearly half of spike-specific TCRs are directed at unmutated variant regions. Spike-specific TCR breadth and depth both grew after two AZD1222 doses. Across spike, vaccine-associated CD4 TCRs were found, dominant at 160-218 and 743-854.

The CDR3 runs 14 residues. Germline CDR1 SEHNR, CDR2 FQNEAQ (reference sequence). Trimming removed 2 bases from V and 0 bases from J, with 7 bases in between. The data were produced by immunoSEQ multiplex PCR, yet TCRdb's version contains in-frame clones alone and is incomplete. The table has around 130,000 clones, about 90% seen once; the top ten hold 5.4%. For this clone: Its specificity is unknown.

The sequence derives from an adult in good health. Material: peripheral blood, obtained on day 0 of AZD1222 vaccination. The genes are TRBV7-9 and TRBJ1-1; D gene ambiguous. The CDR3 bases are TGTGCCAGCAGCTTACCTAAGATGAACACTGAAGCTTTCTTT. Translating it yields CASSLPKMNTEAFF.